Below, one TCR beta chain is given with its context. The antigen is undetermined. Naive CD8 populations comprised CD45RO-negative cells positively selected for CCR7, excluding terminally differentiated effector memory CD45RA+ cells. Recent vaccinations or acute infections were absent in the healthy HIV-negative adult donors. Only in-frame clones appear in the TCRdb table, and some are missing; sequencing was by immunoSEQ multiplex PCR. The sample lists about 2.1 million clones, 93% occurring once. The CDR3 runs 15 residues. Trimming shortened V by 1 base and J by 3 bases, and 13 bases separated the two germline ends. Germline CDR1 and CDR2: SQVTM and ANQGSEA. The data derive from a study of shared clonotypes between healthy human individuals. Findings and limits, study-wide: Large sequencing depth failed to make sorted-subset sequencing complete, rarefaction showed.

The chain links TRBV29-1 to TRBJ2-1; unclear D gene. The origin of this receptor is a man aged 18-30 years in good health. Some clones in this sample may be carry-over from other donors' samples. Sequenced input: naive CD8+ T cells from PBMCs. The CDR3 is CSVEGHLLNYNEQFF. As DNA, the CDR3 is TGCAGCGTTGAAGGACACCTACTGAACTACAATGAGCAGTTCTTC.